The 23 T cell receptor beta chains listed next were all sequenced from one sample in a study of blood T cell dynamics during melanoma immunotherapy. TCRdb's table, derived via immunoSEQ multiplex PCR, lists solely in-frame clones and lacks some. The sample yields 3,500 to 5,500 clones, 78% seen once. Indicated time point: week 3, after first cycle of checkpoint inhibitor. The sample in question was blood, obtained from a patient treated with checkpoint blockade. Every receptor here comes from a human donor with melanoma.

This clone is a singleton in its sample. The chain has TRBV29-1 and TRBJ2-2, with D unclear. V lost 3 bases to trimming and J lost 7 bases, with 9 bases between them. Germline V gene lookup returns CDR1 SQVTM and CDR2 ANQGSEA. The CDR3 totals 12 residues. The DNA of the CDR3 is TGCAGCGTTGATTTAGAGGACGGGGAGCTGTTTTTT. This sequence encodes CSVDLEDGELFF.

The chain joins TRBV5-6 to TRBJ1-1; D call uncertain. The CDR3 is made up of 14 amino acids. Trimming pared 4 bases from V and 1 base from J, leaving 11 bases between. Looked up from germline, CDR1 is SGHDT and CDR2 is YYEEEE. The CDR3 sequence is CASSLGSANTEAFF. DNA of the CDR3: TGTGCCAGCAGCCTCGGGTCAGCGAACACTGAAGCTTTCTTT.

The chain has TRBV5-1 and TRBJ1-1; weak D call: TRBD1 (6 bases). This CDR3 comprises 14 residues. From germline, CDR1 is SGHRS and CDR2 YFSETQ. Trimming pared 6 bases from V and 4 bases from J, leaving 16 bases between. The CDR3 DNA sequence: TGCGCCAGCAAGATAGTAGAGGGGGGCACTGAAGCTTTCTTT. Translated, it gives CASKIVEGGTEAFF.

CDR3 amino acids: CASSLVPGTAFSGNTIYF. In DNA form, the CDR3 reads TGCGCCAGCAGCTTGGTCCCCGGGACCGCATTCTCTGGAAACACCATATATTTT. The rearrangement uses TRBV5-1 and TRBJ1-3; perhaps TRBD1 as D (5 bases). The V end was cut by 0 bases, the J end by 0 bases, with 16 bases between. This CDR3 spans 18 amino acids. In germline, CDR1 is SGHRS, CDR2 YFSETQ.

The CDR3, as DNA: TGTGCCAGCAGCTTAGCGGTTGGCGGGGAGCTGTTTTTT. The encoded protein is CASSLAVGGELFF. The chain uses TRBV7-9 and TRBJ2-2; D remains unclear. CDR1 is SEHNR, CDR2 FQNEAQ, per germline (reference sequence). This CDR3 has 13 residues. V was cut by 0 bases and J by 7 bases, with 6 bases left in between.

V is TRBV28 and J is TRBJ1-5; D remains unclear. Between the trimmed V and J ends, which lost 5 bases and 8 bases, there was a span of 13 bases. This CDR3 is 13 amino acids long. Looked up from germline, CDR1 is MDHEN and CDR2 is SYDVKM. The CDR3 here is CASSSQVEEPQHF. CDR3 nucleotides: TGTGCCAGCAGTAGCCAGGTGGAAGAGCCCCAGCATTTT.

The CDR3 sequence is CASSPPSGGGQFF. CDR3 nucleotides: TGTGCCAGCAGTCCCCCATCAGGGGGTGGTCAGTTCTTC. This chain links TRBV7-6 with TRBJ2-1, with 7 bases that match TRBD1. This CDR3 spans 13 amino acids. Germline V lookup: CDR1 SGHVS, CDR2 FNYEAQ. The ends lost 6 bases at V and 13 bases at J; junction bases unmatched: 12.

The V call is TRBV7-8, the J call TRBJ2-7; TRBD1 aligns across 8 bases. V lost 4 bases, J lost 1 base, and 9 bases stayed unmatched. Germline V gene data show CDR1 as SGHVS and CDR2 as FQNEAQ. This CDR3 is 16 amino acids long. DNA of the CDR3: TGTGCCAGCAGCTCCCTCATCGGGACAGGTTCCTACGAGCAGTACTTC. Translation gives CASSSLIGTGSYEQYF.

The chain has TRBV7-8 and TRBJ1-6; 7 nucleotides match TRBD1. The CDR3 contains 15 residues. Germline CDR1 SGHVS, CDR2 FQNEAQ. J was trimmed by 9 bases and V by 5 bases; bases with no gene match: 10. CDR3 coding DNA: TGTGCCAGCAGCCCGCAACAGGGGACCCTTTCACCCCTCCACTTT. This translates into CASSPQQGTLSPLHF.

Here the CDR3 reads CASSAGIQGSPLHF. The CDR3, as DNA: TGTGCCAGCAGTGCCGGGATCCAGGGATCACCCCTCCACTTT. The chain joins TRBV6-4 to TRBJ1-6; possibly TRBD1 for D (5 bases). This CDR3 is 14 amino acids long. Deletions cut 4 bases from V and 10 bases from J, with 14 bases between. From germline, CDR1 is MRHNA and CDR2 SNTAGT.

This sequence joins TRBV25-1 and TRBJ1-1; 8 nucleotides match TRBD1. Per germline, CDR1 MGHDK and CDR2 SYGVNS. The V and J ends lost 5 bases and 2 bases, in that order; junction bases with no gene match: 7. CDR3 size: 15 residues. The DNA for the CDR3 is TGTGCCAGCAGTTATAATCAGGGGGCTAACACTGAAGCTTTCTTT. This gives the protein CASSYNQGANTEAFF.

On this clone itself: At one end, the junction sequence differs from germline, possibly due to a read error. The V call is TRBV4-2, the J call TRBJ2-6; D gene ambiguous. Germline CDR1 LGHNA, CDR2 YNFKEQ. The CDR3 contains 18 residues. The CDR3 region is CASSASPKVTKSGQRPDF. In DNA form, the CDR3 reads TGTGCCAGCAGCGCATCTCCCAAGGTTACAAAGTCGGGCCAACGTCCTGACTTC.

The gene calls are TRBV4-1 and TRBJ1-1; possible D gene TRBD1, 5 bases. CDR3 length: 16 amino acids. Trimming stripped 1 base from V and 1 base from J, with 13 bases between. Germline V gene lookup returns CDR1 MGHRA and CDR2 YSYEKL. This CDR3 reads CASSQAQGAKNTEAFF. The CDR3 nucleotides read TGCGCCAGCAGCCAAGCCCAAGGGGCGAAGAACACTGAAGCTTTCTTT.

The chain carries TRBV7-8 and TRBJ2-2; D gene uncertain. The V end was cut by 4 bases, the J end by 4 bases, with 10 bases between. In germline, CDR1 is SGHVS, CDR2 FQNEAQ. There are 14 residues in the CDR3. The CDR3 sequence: CASSSLGLTGELFF. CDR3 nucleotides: TGTGCCAGCAGCTCCCTCGGGCTCACCGGGGAGCTGTTTTTT.

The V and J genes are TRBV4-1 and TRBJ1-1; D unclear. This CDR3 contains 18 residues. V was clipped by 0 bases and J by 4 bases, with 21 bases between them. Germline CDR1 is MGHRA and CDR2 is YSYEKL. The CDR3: CASSQDTPGPRIGTEAFF. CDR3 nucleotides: TGCGCCAGCAGCCAAGATACTCCAGGTCCGCGAATCGGCACTGAAGCTTTCTTT.

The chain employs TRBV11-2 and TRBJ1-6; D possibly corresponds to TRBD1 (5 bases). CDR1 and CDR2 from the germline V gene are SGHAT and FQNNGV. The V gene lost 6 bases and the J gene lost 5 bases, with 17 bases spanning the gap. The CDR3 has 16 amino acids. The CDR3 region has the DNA TGTGCCAGCAGGAGGAGGGGAGGGGAGGATAATTCACCCCTCCACTTT. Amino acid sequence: CASRRRGGEDNSPLHF.

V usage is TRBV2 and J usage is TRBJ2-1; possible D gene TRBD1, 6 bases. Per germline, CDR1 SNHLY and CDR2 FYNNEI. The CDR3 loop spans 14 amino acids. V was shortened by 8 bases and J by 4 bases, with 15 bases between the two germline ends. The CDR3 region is CASGGQTGYNEQFF. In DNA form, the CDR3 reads TGTGCCAGCGGGGGACAAACTGGTTACAATGAGCAGTTCTTC.

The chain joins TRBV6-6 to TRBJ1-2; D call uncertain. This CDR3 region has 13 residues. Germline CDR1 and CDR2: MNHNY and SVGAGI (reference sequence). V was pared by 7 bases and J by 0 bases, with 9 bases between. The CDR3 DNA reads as TGTGCCAGCAAGGGAGATGCTAACTATGGCTACACCTTC. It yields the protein CASKGDANYGYTF.

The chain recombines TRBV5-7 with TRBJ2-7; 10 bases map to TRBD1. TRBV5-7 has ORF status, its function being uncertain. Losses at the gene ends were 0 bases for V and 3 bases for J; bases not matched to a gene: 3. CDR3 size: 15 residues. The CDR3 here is CASSLVGTGDYEQYF. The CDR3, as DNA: TGTGCCAGCAGCTTGGTAGGGACAGGGGACTACGAGCAGTACTTC.

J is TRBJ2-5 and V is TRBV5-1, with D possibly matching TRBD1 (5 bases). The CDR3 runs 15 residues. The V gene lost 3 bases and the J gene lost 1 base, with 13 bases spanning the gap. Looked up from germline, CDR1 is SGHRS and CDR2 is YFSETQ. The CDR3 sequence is CASSSQAGPQETQYF. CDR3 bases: TGCGCCAGCAGCTCACAGGCCGGACCCCAAGAGACCCAGTACTTC.

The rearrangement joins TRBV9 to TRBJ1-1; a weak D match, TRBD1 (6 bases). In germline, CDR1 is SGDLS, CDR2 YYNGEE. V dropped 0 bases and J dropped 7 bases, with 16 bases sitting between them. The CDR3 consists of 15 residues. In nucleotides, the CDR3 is TGTGCCAGCAGCGTAGACCCTCGGACAGAGGGTGAAGCTTTCTTT. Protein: CASSVDPRTEGEAFF.

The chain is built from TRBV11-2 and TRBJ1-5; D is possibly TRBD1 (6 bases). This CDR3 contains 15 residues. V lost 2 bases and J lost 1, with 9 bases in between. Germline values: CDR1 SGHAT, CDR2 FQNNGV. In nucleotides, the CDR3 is TGTGCCAGCAGCTTACAGGGGATGAGCAATCAGCCCCAGCATTTT. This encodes CASSLQGMSNQPQHF.

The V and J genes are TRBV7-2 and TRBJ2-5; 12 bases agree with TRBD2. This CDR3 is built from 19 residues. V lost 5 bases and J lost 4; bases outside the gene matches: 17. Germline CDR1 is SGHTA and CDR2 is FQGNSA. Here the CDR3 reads CASSPVILLAGGPGETQYF. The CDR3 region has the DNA TGTGCCAGCAGCCCAGTAATCTTGCTAGCGGGGGGGCCGGGAGAGACCCAGTACTTC.